Each of the 21 T cell receptor beta chains below was sequenced from the same sample in a study of tumor and adjacent non-tumor tissue in lung cancer. Three rounds of nested PCR, following a modified ARM-PCR protocol, produced the TCRbeta library. MiXCR, applied by TCRdb to the multiplex PCR reads, yields one record per CDR3 protein. The sample consists of 220,000 or so distinct CDR3 sequences, over 55% of them appearing once. The template was RNA from unsorted bulk tissue. Sample: lung tumor tissue. These receptors originate from a man in his sixties with non-small cell lung cancer.

As regards this clonotype: The germline gene is not matched at one end of the junction; a read error may be the cause. The chain combines TRBV20-1 with TRBJ1-4, with 8 bases fitting TRBD1. CDR1 DFQATT and CDR2 SNEGSKA come from the germline V gene (reference sequence). The CDR3 runs to 15 residues. The CDR3 loop is CIANPPGQVAEKLLF. CDR3 nucleotide sequence: TGCATTGCTAATCCCCCGGGACAGGTAGCCGAAAAACTGCTTTTT.

This clonotype was recorded at least ten times. The chain joins TRBV4-2 to TRBJ1-2; D might be TRBD1 (5 bases). The germline gives CDR1 LGHNA, CDR2 YNFKEQ. V was cut by 6 bases and J by 4 bases, with 12 bases left in between. The CDR3 contains 13 residues. The CDR3 is CASRPPGTYGYTF. The CDR3 region has the DNA TGTGCCAGCAGACCACCAGGGACCTATGGCTACACCTTC.

The J gene is TRBJ2-1, the V gene TRBV7-8, with D uncertain. Germline assignment: CDR1 SGHVS and CDR2 FQNEAQ. V lost 5 bases, J lost 1 base, and 9 bases lay in between. CDR3 length: 14 amino acids. The CDR3 DNA is TGTGCCAGCAGCCTCGGCCTATCCTACAATGAGCAGTTCTTC. This codes for CASSLGLSYNEQFF.

Points on this clonotype: No conserved phenylalanine or tryptophan ends this CDR3, so it is likely a read error. No DNA is shown, since the ends of the CDR3 on it are uncertain; the CDR3 is the one TCRdb lists. The genes are TRBV20-1 and TRBJ2-5. Germline V gene data show CDR1 as DFQATT and CDR2 as SNEGSKA (reference sequence). The CDR3 length is 11 residues, termini included. The CDR3 loop reads CSARPQETHYI.

This clonotype has more than one count but fewer than ten. V and J are TRBV20-1 and TRBJ1-6, with 9 bases identical to TRBD1. The length of the CDR3 is 15 residues. The V gene end was trimmed by 5 bases and the J gene end by 7 bases; junction bases not matched to a gene: 9. Germline V gives CDR1 DFQATT, CDR2 SNEGSKA (reference sequence). The CDR3 sequence: CSAPPDRGGNSPLHF. CDR3 bases: TGCAGTGCTCCTCCGGACAGGGGAGGCAATTCACCCCTCCACTTT.

As to this clonotype: Its ends do not fully match the called genes, so a read error is possible. The chain recombines TRBV20-1 with TRBJ1-5; D is unresolved. CDR3 length: 12 residues. Germline loops: CDR1 DFQATT, CDR2 SNEGSKA (reference sequence). CDR3 sequence (DNA): TGCTGTGCTAGAGGAGGCGCTCAGCCCCAGCATTTT. Its protein product is CCARGGAQPQHF.

A remark on this clonotype: One junction end does not reproduce the germline sequence, and a read error may be involved. The genes are TRBV12-3 or TRBV12-4 and TRBJ2-1, with D perhaps TRBD1 (6 bases). This CDR3 contains 17 residues. The CDR3 is CVSSFLQGPIGGHEEFF. DNA for the CDR3: TGTGTCAGCAGTTTTCTGCAGGGGCCTATAGGTGGCCATGAGGAGTTCTTC.

With regard to this clonotype: A read error may produce the germline difference seen at one junction end. The chain carries TRBV20-1 and TRBJ2-7; TRBD1 is a possible D gene (6 bases). Germline V gene lookup returns CDR1 DFQATT and CDR2 SNEGSKA (reference sequence). The CDR3 contains 16 residues. CDR3 residues: CRARPGHSGSSYEQYF. CDR3 sequence (DNA): TGCAGAGCTAGGCCGGGACATTCGGGGAGCTCCTACGAGCAGTACTTC.

Points on this clonotype: This could be a read error, since a much larger clone is one nucleotide away. This chain links TRBV20-1 with TRBJ2-3; D is possibly TRBD2 (5 bases). The CDR3 runs 13 residues. Germline assignment: CDR1 DFQATT and CDR2 SNEGSKA (reference sequence). Trimming took 2 bases from V and 5 from J, leaving 11 bases between them. CDR3 loop: CSARPTTRDTQYF. DNA for the CDR3: TGCAGTGCTAGACCGACTACTCGAGATACGCAGTATTTT.

This clonotype was observed at least ten times. J is TRBJ1-6 and V is TRBV6-6; a possible D gene is TRBD1 (5 bases). The CDR3 is 19 residues long. CDR1 MNHNY and CDR2 SVGAGI come from the germline V gene (reference sequence). V lost 3 bases and J 2 bases, leaving 20 bases between the germline ends. The CDR3 spells CASSYLPQVKSPYNSPLHF. The CDR3 coding sequence is TGTGCCAGCAGTTATTTGCCACAGGTTAAGTCGCCCTATAATTCACCCCTCCACTTT.

Note on this clonotype: Lacking the conserved final phenylalanine or tryptophan, this CDR3 likely reflects a read error. J is TRBJ2-7 and V is TRBV29-1; TRBD2 agrees at 7 bases. The CDR3 extends over 15 amino acids. Germline V CDR1 and CDR2: SQVTM, ANQGSEA. DNA for the CDR3: TGCGGCGTTGAAGATCGGGGTCGGGGGGAAGTAGAGCAGTACTTA. It encodes CGVEDRGRGEVEQYL.

This clonotype was seen only once. It may be a read error: a sequence one base away is much more abundant. The chain links TRBV20-1 to TRBJ2-1; 8 positions agree with TRBD1. The CDR3 length is 15 residues. Germline lookup yields CDR1 DFQATT and CDR2 SNEGSKA (reference sequence). Unmatched junction bases numbered 15, after V lost 0 bases and J lost 14 bases. CDR3: CSARDNAGGAYGKFF. The CDR3 nucleotides are TGCAGTGCTAGAGATAATGCAGGGGGCGCTTATGGGAAGTTCTTC.

This clonotype was seen a few times. One end of the junction fails to match germline, which may point to a read error. The CDR3 reads CTSRAAGTNIQYF. In DNA form, the CDR3 reads TGTACCAGCAGGGCCGCGGGGACAAACATTCAATACTTC. The chain recombines TRBV11-2 with TRBJ2-4; D could derive from TRBD1 or TRBD2 (6 bases each). Per germline, CDR1 SGHAT and CDR2 FQNNGV. The CDR3 spans 13 residues.

About this clonotype itself: The junction differs from germline at one of its ends, possibly a read error. The gene calls are TRBV7-9 and TRBJ2-3; D not certain. There are 14 residues in the CDR3. Germline-derived CDR1 and CDR2 are SEHNR and FQNEAQ (reference sequence). The CDR3 here is CASSSEISIDTQYF. For the CDR3, the DNA is TGTGCCAGCAGCTCCGAAATTAGCATAGATACGCAGTATTTT.

This chain links TRBV11-3 with TRBJ2-2, with no clear D. Germline V gene lookup returns CDR1 SGHNT and CDR2 YENEEA. CDR3 length: 15 residues. V was pared by 1 base and J by 9 bases, with 15 bases between. In DNA, the CDR3 is TGTGCCAGCAGCTTAGGTCAATCGGGTCCCCGGGAGCTGTTTTTT. Translation: CASSLGQSGPRELFF.

Concerning this clonotype: A read error is likely, as this CDR3 ends without the conserved phenylalanine or tryptophan. The V gene is TRBV6-1, the J gene TRBJ2-7; the D gene is possibly TRBD1 (6 bases). Trimming removed 4 bases at V and 2 bases at J, with 15 bases between. Germline-derived CDR1 and CDR2 are MNHNS and SASEGT. The CDR3 is made up of 15 amino acids. The CDR3 loop is CASSVGQSQAYEQYL. CDR3 sequence (DNA): TGTGCCAGCAGTGTCGGACAGTCACAGGCCTACGAGCAGTACCTC.

About this clonotype: Since a much larger clone is just one base distant, this may be a read error. This chain uses TRBV5-1 with TRBJ1-5, with a weak D call TRBD1 (6 bases). The CDR3 sequence is 17 residues long. The germline V and J ends were trimmed by 4 bases and 0 bases, with 17 bases remaining between them. From germline, CDR1 is SGHRS and CDR2 YFSETQ. The CDR3 sequence: CASSPGMDSYSNQPQHF. The CDR3 nucleotides read TGCGCCAGCAGCCCCGGGATGGACAGTTATAGCAATCAGCCCCAGCATTTT.

With regard to this clonotype: A much larger clone is a single base away; this may be a read error. V gene TRBV5-1 combines with J gene TRBJ1-6, with 9 positions matching TRBD1. Trimming cost V 6 bases and J 5 bases; bases outside gene matches: 6. Germline V gene data show CDR1 as SGHRS and CDR2 as YFSETQ. There are 15 residues in the CDR3. The CDR3 DNA reads TGCGCCAGCAAAACAGGGGGCGCCGATAATTCACCCCTCCACTTT. It is translated as CASKTGGADNSPLHF.

This chain joins TRBV6-2 or TRBV6-3 and TRBJ2-2; D ambiguous. The CDR3 is 14 residues long. Germline CDR1 is MNHEY and CDR2 is SVGEGT. V lost 7 bases, J lost 8 bases, and 17 bases lay in between. CDR3 loop: CASTRLAATGELFF. The CDR3 nucleotides are TGTGCCAGCACCCGATTAGCAGCCACAGGGGAGCTGTTTTTT.

J is TRBJ1-1 and V is TRBV5-3, with D uncertain. TRBV5-3 is labeled an ORF, and its function is uncertain. The V end was cut by 4 bases, the J end by 1 base, with 8 bases between. The CDR3 has 13 residues. DNA for the CDR3: TGTGCCAGAAGCCCCCGGAGGAACACTGAAGCTTTCTTT. Protein sequence: CARSPRRNTEAFF.

A word on this clonotype: One junction end does not reproduce the germline sequence, and a read error may be involved. This chain uses TRBV11-2 with TRBJ2-5; weak D call: TRBD2 (7 bases). CDR1 is SGHAT and CDR2 is FQNNGV in the germline V gene. The CDR3 runs to 16 residues. The CDR3 is CTSSYTMGGPKETQYF. Here the CDR3 DNA reads TGCACCAGCAGCTACACAATGGGGGGGCCAAAGGAGACGCAGTACTTC.